Below, 5 T cell receptor beta chains from the same sample are listed, as sequenced in a study of shared clonotypes between healthy human individuals. TCRdb keeps only in-frame clones here, not all; method: immunoSEQ multiplex PCR. The repertoire consists of roughly 640,000 clones, with 74% occurring once and the leading ten covering over 1.5%. Sequencing was performed on memory CD4+ T cells sorted from blood. Subset meaning: CD45RA-negative fraction. These receptors came from a woman aged 25 to 39 in good health.

CDR3 nucleotides: TGCGCCAGCAGCCAAGACTCGGACAGGGGAGGTTGGCAGCCCCAGCATTTT. Translation gives CASSQDSDRGGWQPQHF. This rearrangement joins TRBV4-1 to TRBJ1-5; TRBD1 matches at 9 bases. This CDR3 contains 17 residues. The ends lost 0 bases at V and 7 bases at J; junction bases unmatched: 10. The germline gives CDR1 MGHRA, CDR2 YSYEKL.

As concerns this clone: Other DNA sequences of this sample code for an identical CDR3. This chain uses TRBV7-9 with TRBJ1-1; unclear D gene. Deletions cut 4 bases from V and 4 bases from J, with 10 bases between. This CDR3 comprises 13 residues. Per germline, CDR1 SEHNR and CDR2 FQNEAQ (reference sequence). The CDR3 region is CASSSGWGTEAFF. CDR3 DNA sequence: TGTGCCAGCAGCTCCGGATGGGGCACTGAAGCTTTCTTT.

This sequence joins TRBV5-5 and TRBJ2-3; no firm D call. CDR1 is SGHKS and CDR2 is YYEKEE in the germline V gene (reference sequence). Trimming pared 4 bases from V and 6 bases from J, leaving 18 bases between. CDR3 length: 15 residues. The CDR3 nucleotides are TGTGCCAGCAGCCTCGGGCCCTATGGGGTGGATACGCAGTATTTT. It codes for CASSLGPYGVDTQYF.

V gene TRBV2 combines with J gene TRBJ2-7; the D gene could be TRBD1 or TRBD2 (7 bases each). The CDR3 is made up of 13 amino acids. Between the trimmed V and J ends, which lost 3 bases and 6 bases, there was a span of 12 bases. Germline-derived CDR1 and CDR2 are SNHLY and FYNNEI. The CDR3 DNA follows: TGTGCCAGCAGTGAGCAGGGGGAGGGCGAGCAGTACTTC. It codes for CASSEQGEGEQYF.

This rearrangement joins TRBV7-2 to TRBJ2-3; D unresolved. This CDR3 has 13 amino acids. CDR1 SGHTA and CDR2 FQGNSA come from the germline V gene. Trimming took off 3 bases at V and 1 base at J, with 5 bases between the two ends. CDR3 amino acids: CASSFRGTDTQYF. In DNA form, the CDR3 reads TGTGCCAGCAGCTTCCGCGGCACAGATACGCAGTATTTT.